Below, 4 T cell receptor beta chains from the same sample are listed, as sequenced in a study of OX40 agonist ivuxolimab in advanced cancers. TCRdb's copy holds only in-frame clones and misses some; the assay was immunoSEQ multiplex PCR. The sample consists of 70,000 or so clones, around 90% of them appearing once. Source: CD4+ or CD8+ T cells sorted from blood, taken in a trial of the OX40 agonist ivuxolimab. Source of these receptors: an adult with an advanced solid tumor such as melanoma, head and neck, liver or kidney cancer.

This chain links TRBV6-6 with TRBJ2-5; 8 nucleotides line up with TRBD2. The germline V gene has CDR1 MNHNY and CDR2 SVGAGI (reference sequence). V lost 6 bases and J lost 5; bases outside the gene matches: 8. The CDR3 loop spans 14 amino acids. The DNA for the CDR3 is TGTGCCAGCAGGCCCGGGGGGGAGGGTGAGACCCAGTACTTC. Protein sequence: CASRPGGEGETQYF.

The chain employs TRBV19 and TRBJ2-3; D gene uncertain. This CDR3 is built from 13 residues. CDR1 LNHDA and CDR2 SQIVND come from the germline V gene (reference sequence). The V and J ends lost 3 bases and 7 bases respectively, with 11 bases between them. The CDR3 region is CASSIQGVHTQYF. The DNA for the CDR3 is TGTGCCAGTAGTATCCAAGGAGTTCATACGCAGTATTTT. Complete variable domain (other parts from reference TRBV19 and TRBJ2-3): DGGITQSPKYLFRKEGQNVTLSCEQNLNHDAMYWYRQDPGQGLRLIYYSQIVNDFQKGDIAEGYSVSREKKESFPLTVTSAQKNPTAFYLCASSIQGVHTQYFGPGTRLTVL.

The chain employs TRBV11-3 and TRBJ2-5, with D unclear. Germline V CDR1 and CDR2: SGHNT, YENEEA. The V gene lost 1 base and the J gene lost 0 bases, with 9 bases spanning the gap. This CDR3 region has 15 residues. The DNA for the CDR3 is TGTGCCAGCAGCTTAGTGTCAGCGAACCAAGAGACCCAGTACTTC. It translates to CASSLVSANQETQYF.

The table lists this clone with a few counts. The rearrangement links TRBV4-1 to TRBJ2-3; maybe TRBD1 (6 bases). Germline assignment: CDR1 MGHRA and CDR2 YSYEKL. The CDR3 length is 18 residues. Deletions cut 1 base from V and 0 bases from J, with 17 bases between. The CDR3 spells CASSQGVQTGPSTDTQYF. The CDR3 DNA sequence: TGCGCCAGCAGCCAAGGCGTACAGACAGGCCCTAGCACAGATACGCAGTATTTT.